The clone carrying this T cell receptor beta chain was found many times. Its specificity is unknown. The data were obtained in a study of T-cell reconstitution after alpha-beta-depleted transplantation in children. Preparation of the TCRbeta library involved a method that used unique molecular identifiers. TCRdb reprocessed the PCR reads via MiXCR and lists one record per CDR3 protein. The sample has hundreds of thousands of distinct CDR3 sequences, roughly 15% seen once. General study results and limits: Where some patients showed high TCRbeta diversity at day 60, it came from recipient T cells and thymic progenitors that had survived. Diversity and T-cell counts at one year after transplant derived mostly from new T cells.

The CDR3 length is 15 residues. V lost 1 base and J 4 bases, leaving 11 bases between the germline ends. The TCR sequence derives from a male patient under 18 who had a stem cell transplant for acute lymphoblastic leukemia, so the T cells may come from the graft donor. This sequence joins TRBV12-3 or TRBV12-4 and TRBJ1-5, with D uncertain. The sequencing used PBMCs, mostly from graft donor cells, collected 360 days after TCRalphabeta/CD19-depleted stem cell transplant. The CDR3 region has the DNA TGTGCCAGCAGTTTAGGCGTTCGCTCGAATCAGCCCCAGCATTTT. Encoded protein: CASSLGVRSNQPQHF.